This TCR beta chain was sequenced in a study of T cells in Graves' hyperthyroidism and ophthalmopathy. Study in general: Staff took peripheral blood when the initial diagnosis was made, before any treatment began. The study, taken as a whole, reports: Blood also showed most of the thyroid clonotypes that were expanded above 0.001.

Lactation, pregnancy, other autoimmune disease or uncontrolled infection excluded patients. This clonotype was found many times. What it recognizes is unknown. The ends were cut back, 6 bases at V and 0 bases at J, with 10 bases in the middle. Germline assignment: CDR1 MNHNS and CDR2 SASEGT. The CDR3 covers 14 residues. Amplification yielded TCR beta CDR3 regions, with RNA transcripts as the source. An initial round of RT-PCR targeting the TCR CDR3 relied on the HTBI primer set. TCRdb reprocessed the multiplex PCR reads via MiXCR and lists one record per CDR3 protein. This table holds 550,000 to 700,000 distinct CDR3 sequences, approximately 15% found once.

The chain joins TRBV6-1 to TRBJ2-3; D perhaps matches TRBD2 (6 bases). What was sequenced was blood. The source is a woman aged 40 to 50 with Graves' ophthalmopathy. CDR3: CASRPGLSTDTQYF. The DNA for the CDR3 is TGTGCCAGCAGACCCGGACTAAGCACAGATACGCAGTATTTT.